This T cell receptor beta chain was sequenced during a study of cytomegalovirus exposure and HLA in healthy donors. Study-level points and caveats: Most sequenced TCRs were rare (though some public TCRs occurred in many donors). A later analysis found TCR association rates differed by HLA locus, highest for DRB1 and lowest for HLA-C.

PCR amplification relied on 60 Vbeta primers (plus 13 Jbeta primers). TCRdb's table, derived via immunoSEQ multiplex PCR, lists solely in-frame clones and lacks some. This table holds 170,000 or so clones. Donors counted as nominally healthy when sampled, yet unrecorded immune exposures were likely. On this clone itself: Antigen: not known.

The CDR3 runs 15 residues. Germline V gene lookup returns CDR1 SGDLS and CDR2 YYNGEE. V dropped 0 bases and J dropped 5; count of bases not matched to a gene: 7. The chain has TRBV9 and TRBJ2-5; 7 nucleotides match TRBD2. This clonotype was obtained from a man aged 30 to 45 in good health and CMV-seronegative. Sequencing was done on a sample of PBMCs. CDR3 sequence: CASSVVAGAGETQYF. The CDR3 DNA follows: TGTGCCAGCAGCGTAGTCGCGGGAGCCGGGGAGACCCAGTACTTC.